This T cell receptor beta chain was profiled in a study of breast tumors, draining lymph nodes, adjacent tissues. The lymph nodes were axillary draining lymph nodes from breast cancer patients. This clonotype was observed at least ten times. The antigen is undetermined. Germline CDR1 MNHNS, CDR2 SASEGT. The CDR3 runs 16 residues. V was pared by 5 bases and J by 0 bases, with 14 bases between. One entry per CDR3 protein results from TCRdb running MiXCR on the multiplex PCR reads. The data hold some 170,000 distinct CDR3 sequences, with 33% observed a single time. Findings and caveats of the study: Findings are consistent with lymph node origin and intratumoral expansion of most tumor T cells. Tumor T cell lymph node origin was a supported hypothesis, not proven. Tumor and nontumor repertoires were significantly more similar in luminal-like than in basal-like breast cancer. Tumors had less TCR diversity than lymph nodes, more than nontumor tissue.

The receptor's source is a female donor with breast cancer. Some clones in this sample may be carry-over from other donors' samples. V is TRBV6-1 and J is TRBJ1-5; no clear D gene. The sample taken for sequencing was axillary lymph node tissue. CDR3 nucleotides: TGTGCCAGCAGTTACTTATCCGGAGATAGCAATCAGCCCCAGCATTTT. It is translated as CASSYLSGDSNQPQHF.